The 9 T cell receptor beta chains below come from one sample, sequenced in a study of T cell responses to AZD1222 COVID-19 vaccine. Some clones are missing from TCRdb's copy, which holds only in-frame ones; the method was immunoSEQ multiplex PCR. Of 200,000 or so clones listed, 90% to 95% are singletons. The sequencing here drew on peripheral blood, taken on day 0 of AZD1222 vaccination. These receptors came from an adult in good health.

This chain links TRBV6-1 with TRBJ2-2; 8 bases line up with TRBD1. Trimming took 5 bases from V and 0 from J; bases not matched to a gene: 8. The CDR3 totals 17 residues. Germline V gene sequence: CDR1 MNHNS, CDR2 SASEGT. This chain's CDR3 is CASSKGQGWTNTGELFF. CDR3 DNA: TGTGCCAGCAGTAAAGGACAGGGATGGACGAACACCGGGGAGCTGTTTTTT.

This chain joins TRBV30 and TRBJ2-1; D may match TRBD1 or TRBD2 (6 bases each). With 0 bases removed from V and 6 bases from J, the gap between germline ends came to 12 bases. There are 14 residues in the CDR3. The germline CDR1 and CDR2 sequences are GTSNPN and SVGIG (reference sequence). Here the CDR3 DNA reads TGTGCCTGGAGTGTAGGCAGGGGAGGCAATGAGCAGTTCTTC. Protein sequence: CAWSVGRGGNEQFF. Together with reference TRBV30 and TRBJ2-1, the CDR3 gives the full variable domain: SQTIHQWPATLVQPVGSPLSLECTVEGTSNPNLYWYRQAAGRGLQLLFYSVGIGQISSEVPQNLSASRPQDRQFILSSKKLLLSDSGFYLCAWSVGRGGNEQFFGPGTRLTVL.

The gene calls are TRBV28 and TRBJ2-7; TRBD1 agrees at 8 bases. The CDR3 has 16 amino acids. The germline V gene encodes CDR1 MDHEN and CDR2 SYDVKM. V trimming: 1 base; J trimming: 5 bases; junction bases outside the gene matches: 10. The CDR3 region is CASSLLAWQGAHEQYF. The CDR3 DNA follows: TGTGCCAGCAGTTTATTGGCCTGGCAGGGGGCCCACGAGCAGTACTTC.

V gene TRBV6-5 combines with J gene TRBJ2-2; D might be TRBD1 (5 bases). V lost 8 bases and J 0 bases, leaving 7 bases between the germline ends. The CDR3 spans 13 residues. In germline, CDR1 is MNHEY, CDR2 SVGAGI. CDR3 bases: TGTGCCAGCCGACAGACGAACACCGGGGAGCTGTTTTTT. It yields the protein CASRQTNTGELFF.

The V call is TRBV10-3, the J call TRBJ2-3; D is unresolved. CDR3 length: 13 amino acids. Germline V gene data show CDR1 as ENHRY and CDR2 as SYGVKD. V lost 2 bases and J lost 0, with 3 bases in between. The CDR3 DNA is TGTGCCATCAGTGAGACTAGCACAGATACGCAGTATTTT. It is translated as CAISETSTDTQYF.

The chain combines TRBV5-5 with TRBJ1-1; 8 bases are a match to TRBD1. Germline V lookup: CDR1 SGHKS, CDR2 YYEKEE (reference sequence). J was trimmed by 5 bases and V by 3 bases; bases with no gene match: 12. CDR3 length: 16 amino acids. The CDR3 region is CASSYSPRRGPTEAFF. In DNA form, the CDR3 reads TGTGCCAGCAGCTATTCACCTCGCAGGGGGCCTACTGAAGCTTTCTTT. Full variable domain (remainder filled in from reference TRBV5-5 and TRBJ1-1): DAGVTQSPTHLIKTRGQQVTLRCSPISGHKSVSWYQQVLGQGPQFIFQYYEKEERGRGNFPDRFSARQFPNYSSELNVNALLLGDSALYLCASSYSPRRGPTEAFFGQGTRLTVV.

The chain joins TRBV27 to TRBJ2-1; 10 bases are a match to TRBD2. The J segment lost 4 bases and the V segment lost 7 bases, leaving 10 bases of the junction unmatched. CDR1 is MNHEY, CDR2 SMNVEV, per germline (reference sequence). The CDR3 has 16 amino acids. CDR3 nucleotides: TGTGCCAGCAAAGTCAAAGGACTAGCGGTATACAATGAGCAGTTCTTC. Translating gives CASKVKGLAVYNEQFF.

The chain joins TRBV9 to TRBJ1-2; D call uncertain. Germline V CDR1 and CDR2: SGDLS, YYNGEE. The CDR3 totals 8 residues. The V end was cut by 4 bases, the J end by 12 bases, with 4 bases between. For the CDR3, the DNA is TGTGCCAGCAGCCCCGACACCTTC. This sequence encodes CASSPDTF.

The chain joins TRBV28 to TRBJ2-7, with 15 nucleotides matching TRBD2. The V and J ends lost 6 bases and 6 bases, in that order; junction bases with no gene match: 24. The CDR3 contains 21 residues. Germline loops: CDR1 MDHEN, CDR2 SYDVKM. The CDR3: CASSIGLAGGLSVLGASEQYF. The CDR3 nucleotides read TGTGCCAGCAGCATTGGACTAGCGGGAGGGCTATCTGTTTTAGGGGCATCCGAGCAGTACTTC.